This T cell receptor (beta chain) was sequenced in a study of blood T cell repertoires in COVID-19. Study overall: Researchers got acute and convalescent COVID-19 samples from the United States, Italy and Spain.

The V end was cut by 5 bases, the J end by 2 bases, with 12 bases between. Germline V gene lookup returns CDR1 SGHTA and CDR2 FQGNSA. There are 15 residues in the CDR3. Profiling relied on immunoSEQ multiplex PCR, and the TCRdb table lists in-frame clones only, not all of them. This sample has more than 150,000 clones, with around 91% found just once. The sample consisted of peripheral blood. This TCR derives from a woman aged 40 to 50 with acute or convalescent COVID-19. The chain couples TRBV7-2 to TRBJ1-4, with a weak D call TRBD1 (5 bases). Here the CDR3 DNA reads TGTGCCAGCAGCCTAAGACAGAGTACTAATGAAAAACTGTTTTTT. Encoded protein: CASSLRQSTNEKLFF.